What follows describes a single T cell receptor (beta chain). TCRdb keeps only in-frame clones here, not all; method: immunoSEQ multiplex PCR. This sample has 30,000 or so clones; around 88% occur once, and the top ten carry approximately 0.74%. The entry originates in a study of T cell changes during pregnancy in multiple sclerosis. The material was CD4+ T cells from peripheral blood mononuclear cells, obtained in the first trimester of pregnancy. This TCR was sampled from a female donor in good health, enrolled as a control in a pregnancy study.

CDR3 amino acids: CASSQDLTRNTGELFF. In DNA form, the CDR3 reads TGCGCCAGCAGCCAAGACTTAACTAGAAACACCGGGGAGCTGTTTTTT. The genes are TRBV4-1 and TRBJ2-2; tentatively, D is TRBD2 (5 bases). Between the trimmed V and J ends, which lost 0 bases and 2 bases, there was a span of 10 bases. Germline V CDR1 and CDR2: MGHRA, YSYEKL. This CDR3 is built from 16 residues.